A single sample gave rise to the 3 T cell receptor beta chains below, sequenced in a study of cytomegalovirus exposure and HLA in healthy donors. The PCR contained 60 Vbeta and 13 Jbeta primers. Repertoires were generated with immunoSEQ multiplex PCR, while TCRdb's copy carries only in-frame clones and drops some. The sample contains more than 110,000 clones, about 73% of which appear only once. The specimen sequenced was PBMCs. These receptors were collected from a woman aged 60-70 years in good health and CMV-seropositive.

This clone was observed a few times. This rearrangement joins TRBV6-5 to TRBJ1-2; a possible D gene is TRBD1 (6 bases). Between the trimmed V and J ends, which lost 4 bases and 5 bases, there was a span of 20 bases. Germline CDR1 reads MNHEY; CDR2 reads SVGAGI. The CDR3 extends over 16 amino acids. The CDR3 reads CASSSSSLDRVYGYTF. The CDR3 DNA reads TGTGCCAGCAGTTCCTCTTCCCTGGACAGAGTATATGGCTACACCTTC.

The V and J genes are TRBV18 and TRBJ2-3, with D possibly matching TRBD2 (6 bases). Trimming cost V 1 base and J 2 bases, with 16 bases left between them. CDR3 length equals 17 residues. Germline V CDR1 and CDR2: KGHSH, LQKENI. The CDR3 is CASSPQDNSGPTDTQYF. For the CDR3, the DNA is TGTGCCAGCTCACCACAGGATAATAGCGGTCCCACAGATACGCAGTATTTT.

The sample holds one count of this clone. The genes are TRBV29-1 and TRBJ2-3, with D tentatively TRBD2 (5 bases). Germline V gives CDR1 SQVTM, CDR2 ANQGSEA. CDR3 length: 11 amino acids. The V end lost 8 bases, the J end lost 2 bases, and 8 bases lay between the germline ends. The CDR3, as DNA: TGCAGCTTCCGGGACACAGATACGCAGTATTTT. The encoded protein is CSFRDTDTQYF.